A selection of T cell receptor beta chains follows, all from one sample in a study of identical twins. TCRdb redid the calling of the 5' RACE reads with MiXCR, one entry per CDR3 protein. This repertoire shows 1.5 million or so distinct CDR3 sequences, about 30% found once; its top ten account for about 0.27%. Sequencing was performed on cord blood. Every receptor here comes from a newborn girl in good health. Both conserved end residues are part of each CDR3. A D gene is named only where the DNA matches it firmly. Clone size is stated in some rows and not others, as once, few, many or a class when expanded.

j_call: TRBJ2-7
clone_size: NA
v_call: TRBV20-1
d_call: TRBD1
cdr3_aa: CSARGQFVGQYF
cdr3_nt: TGCAGTGCTAGGGGACAGTTTGTTGGGCAGTACTTC

j_call: TRBJ2-7
clone_size: few
v_call: TRBV20-1
d_call: NA
cdr3_aa: CSARDASTALIYEQYF
cdr3_nt: TGCAGTGCTAGAGATGCCTCGACAGCGCTGATATACGAGCAGTACTTC

j_call: TRBJ2-5
clone_size: NA
v_call: TRBV4-2
d_call: NA
cdr3_aa: CASSQDEVQETQYF
cdr3_nt: TGTGCCAGCAGCCAAGACGAGGTCCAAGAGACCCAGTACTTC

j_call: TRBJ1-3
clone_size: NA
v_call: TRBV6-6
d_call: NA
cdr3_aa: CATGGPTGNTIYF
cdr3_nt: TGTGCCACCGGGGGTCCAACTGGAAACACCATATATTTT

j_call: TRBJ1-2
clone_size: NA
v_call: TRBV20-1
d_call: NA
cdr3_aa: CSASWQGEGYTF
cdr3_nt: TGCAGTGCTAGTTGGCAGGGTGAAGGCTACACCTTC

j_call: TRBJ2-1
clone_size: NA
v_call: TRBV14
d_call: TRBD2
cdr3_aa: CASLLSGGDEQFF
cdr3_nt: TGTGCCAGCCTACTGTCGGGAGGGGATGAGCAGTTCTTC

j_call: TRBJ1-4
clone_size: NA
v_call: TRBV25-1
d_call: NA
cdr3_aa: CASSGTLNEKLFF
cdr3_nt: TGTGCCAGCTCCGGGACACTCAATGAAAAACTGTTTTTT

j_call: TRBJ2-1
clone_size: NA
v_call: TRBV24-1
d_call: NA
cdr3_aa: CATSRGGDNDEQFF
cdr3_nt: TGTGCCACTAGTAGAGGCGGGGACAACGATGAGCAGTTCTTC

j_call: TRBJ1-4
clone_size: NA
v_call: TRBV27
d_call: NA
cdr3_aa: CASSRQTWTVNEKLFF
cdr3_nt: TGTGCCAGCAGTCGCCAAACCTGGACGGTTAATGAAAAACTGTTTTTT

j_call: TRBJ2-7
clone_size: NA
v_call: TRBV7-2
d_call: TRBD2
cdr3_aa: CASSILPGLATYEQYF
cdr3_nt: TGTGCCAGCAGCATACTCCCGGGACTAGCTACCTACGAGCAGTACTTC

j_call: TRBJ2-1
clone_size: few
v_call: TRBV5-1
d_call: TRBD2
cdr3_aa: CASTKVGLALYNEQFF
cdr3_nt: TGCGCCAGCACGAAGGTGGGACTAGCGTTATACAATGAGCAGTTCTTC

j_call: TRBJ1-4
clone_size: NA
v_call: TRBV7-9
d_call: NA
cdr3_aa: CASSSQGGGNEKLFF
cdr3_nt: TGTGCCAGCAGCTCCCAGGGTGGCGGGAATGAAAAACTGTTTTTT

j_call: TRBJ1-4
clone_size: once
v_call: TRBV3-1
d_call: NA
cdr3_aa: CASSQGMVNEKLFF
cdr3_nt: TGTGCCAGCAGCCAAGGGATGGTTAATGAAAAACTGTTTTTT

j_call: TRBJ2-1
clone_size: few
v_call: TRBV20-1
d_call: NA
cdr3_aa: CSADIRAEQFF
cdr3_nt: TGCAGTGCTGACATTCGGGCGGAGCAGTTCTTC

j_call: TRBJ2-3
clone_size: NA
v_call: TRBV6-1
d_call: TRBD2
cdr3_aa: CASGLAGGLRLGDTQYF
cdr3_nt: TGTGCCAGCGGGCTAGCGGGGGGGCTACGATTGGGGGATACGCAGTATTTT

j_call: TRBJ2-5
clone_size: few
v_call: TRBV3-1
d_call: TRBD2
cdr3_aa: CASSRGLAGGRETQYF
cdr3_nt: TGTGCCAGCAGCCGTGGACTAGCGGGGGGGCGAGAGACCCAGTACTTC

j_call: TRBJ2-3
clone_size: NA
v_call: TRBV29-1
d_call: TRBD2
cdr3_aa: CSGASGSTDTQYF
cdr3_nt: TGCAGCGGGGCTAGCGGGAGCACAGATACGCAGTATTTT

j_call: TRBJ1-5
clone_size: few
v_call: TRBV21-1
d_call: NA
cdr3_aa: CASSKDPLDVSNQPQHF
cdr3_nt: TGTGCCAGCAGCAAAGATCCCCTGGACGTCAGCAATCAGCCCCAGCATTTT

j_call: TRBJ2-7
clone_size: NA
v_call: TRBV20-1
d_call: TRBD2
cdr3_aa: CSARGGSGKPEQYF
cdr3_nt: TGCAGTGCTAGAGGGGGTAGCGGGAAACCCGAGCAGTACTTC

j_call: TRBJ1-2
clone_size: NA
v_call: TRBV11-2
d_call: NA
cdr3_aa: CASSPLTGRCGYTF
cdr3_nt: TGTGCCAGCAGCCCCCTCACAGGGCGCTGTGGCTACACCTTC

j_call: TRBJ2-4
clone_size: few
v_call: TRBV15
d_call: TRBD2
cdr3_aa: CATRVAGANIQYF
cdr3_nt: TGTGCCACCAGAGTAGCGGGGGCGAACATTCAGTACTTC

j_call: TRBJ2-5
clone_size: few
v_call: TRBV12-3/TRBV12-4
d_call: TRBD1
cdr3_aa: CASSSPQGVYF
cdr3_nt: TGTGCCAGCAGTTCCCCCCAGGGGGTGTACTTC

j_call: TRBJ2-5
clone_size: NA
v_call: TRBV12-3/TRBV12-4
d_call: NA
cdr3_aa: CASSLQEGNEQYF
cdr3_nt: TGTGCCAGCAGTTTACAAGAAGGGAATGAGCAGTACTTC

j_call: TRBJ2-7
clone_size: NA
v_call: TRBV12-3/TRBV12-4
d_call: NA
cdr3_aa: CASSPWSSGLNSYEQYF
cdr3_nt: TGTGCCAGCAGTCCGTGGAGTAGCGGATTGAACTCCTACGAGCAGTACTTC

j_call: TRBJ2-3
clone_size: NA
v_call: TRBV4-2
d_call: NA
cdr3_aa: CACSQDGQYTDTQYF
cdr3_nt: TGTGCCTGCAGCCAAGATGGGCAGTACACAGATACGCAGTATTTT

j_call: TRBJ2-7
clone_size: NA
v_call: TRBV12-3/TRBV12-4
d_call: TRBD2
cdr3_aa: CASSLVTSGRAGAYEQYF
cdr3_nt: TGTGCCAGCAGTTTAGTTACTAGCGGGAGGGCCGGCGCCTACGAGCAGTACTTC

j_call: TRBJ2-7
clone_size: NA
v_call: TRBV5-6
d_call: NA
cdr3_aa: CASSLYGSPYEQYF
cdr3_nt: TGTGCCAGCAGCTTGTACGGGAGTCCGTACGAGCAGTACTTC

j_call: TRBJ1-1
clone_size: NA
v_call: TRBV28
d_call: NA
cdr3_aa: CASMSRGIGTEAFF
cdr3_nt: TGTGCCAGCATGAGCAGAGGGATCGGCACTGAAGCTTTCTTT

j_call: TRBJ1-6
clone_size: few
v_call: TRBV20-1
d_call: NA
cdr3_aa: CSAPPRATYNSPLHF
cdr3_nt: TGCAGTGCTCCGCCCAGGGCGACATATAATTCACCCCTCCACTTT

j_call: TRBJ2-7
clone_size: NA
v_call: TRBV18
d_call: TRBD1
cdr3_aa: CASSPSPGGISEQYF
cdr3_nt: TGTGCCAGCTCACCATCCCCAGGGGGCATATCCGAGCAGTACTTC

j_call: TRBJ2-3
clone_size: NA
v_call: TRBV20-1
d_call: TRBD2
cdr3_aa: CSVPTSGRVPDTQYF
cdr3_nt: TGCAGTGTCCCGACTAGCGGGAGAGTTCCAGATACGCAGTATTTT

j_call: TRBJ1-2
clone_size: NA
v_call: TRBV19
d_call: NA
cdr3_aa: CASSIGHNYGYTF
cdr3_nt: TGTGCCAGTAGTATCGGGCATAACTATGGCTACACCTTC

j_call: TRBJ1-1
clone_size: NA
v_call: TRBV6-6
d_call: NA
cdr3_aa: CASIPSGEGRTEAFF
cdr3_nt: TGTGCCAGCATCCCCAGCGGGGAAGGTCGCACTGAAGCTTTCTTT

j_call: TRBJ2-7
clone_size: NA
v_call: TRBV14
d_call: TRBD1
cdr3_aa: CASSLRSLRDRGYEQYF
cdr3_nt: TGTGCCAGCAGCCTAAGATCCTTACGGGACAGGGGCTACGAGCAGTACTTC

j_call: TRBJ2-7
clone_size: once
v_call: TRBV20-1
d_call: TRBD2
cdr3_aa: CSASEIAGVSSYEQYF
cdr3_nt: TGCAGTGCTAGCGAAATAGCGGGAGTGAGCTCCTACGAGCAGTACTTC

j_call: TRBJ2-7
clone_size: few
v_call: TRBV5-1
d_call: NA
cdr3_aa: CASSPRDPSYEQYF
cdr3_nt: TGCGCCAGCAGCCCTAGGGACCCATCCTACGAGCAGTACTTC

j_call: TRBJ2-5
clone_size: few
v_call: TRBV20-1
d_call: TRBD1
cdr3_aa: CSAGTGTALSETQYF
cdr3_nt: TGCAGTGCTGGCACCGGGACAGCTCTGAGCGAGACCCAGTACTTC

j_call: TRBJ2-3
clone_size: NA
v_call: TRBV20-1
d_call: TRBD2
cdr3_aa: CSARPTSGGPDTQYF
cdr3_nt: TGCAGTGCTAGACCGACTAGCGGGGGCCCAGATACGCAGTATTTT

j_call: TRBJ1-4
clone_size: NA
v_call: TRBV7-9
d_call: TRBD1
cdr3_aa: CASSLGGTGAREKLFF
cdr3_nt: TGTGCCAGCAGCTTAGGAGGGACAGGGGCGCGAGAAAAACTGTTTTTT

j_call: TRBJ2-6
clone_size: NA
v_call: TRBV6-1
d_call: NA
cdr3_aa: CASTQDPGANVLTF
cdr3_nt: TGTGCCAGTACTCAGGACCCTGGGGCCAACGTCCTGACTTTC

j_call: TRBJ1-2
clone_size: many
v_call: TRBV20-1
d_call: NA
cdr3_aa: CSAREGYGYTF
cdr3_nt: TGCAGTGCTAGAGAAGGGTATGGCTACACCTTC

j_call: TRBJ1-2
clone_size: many
v_call: TRBV7-9
d_call: NA
cdr3_aa: CASSLVALPYGYTF
cdr3_nt: TGTGCCAGCAGCTTAGTGGCTTTACCTTATGGCTACACCTTC

j_call: TRBJ2-1
clone_size: NA
v_call: TRBV6-4
d_call: TRBD2
cdr3_aa: CASSDGGRAKSYNEQFF
cdr3_nt: TGTGCCAGCAGTGACGGCGGGAGGGCCAAGTCCTACAATGAGCAGTTCTTC

j_call: TRBJ2-7
clone_size: NA
v_call: TRBV27
d_call: NA
cdr3_aa: CASSFQQGPLSYEQYF
cdr3_nt: TGTGCCAGCAGTTTCCAACAGGGTCCCCTCTCCTACGAGCAGTACTTC

j_call: TRBJ2-2
clone_size: NA
v_call: TRBV5-4
d_call: NA
cdr3_aa: CASKEGANTGELFF
cdr3_nt: TGTGCCAGCAAGGAGGGCGCGAACACCGGGGAGCTGTTTTTT